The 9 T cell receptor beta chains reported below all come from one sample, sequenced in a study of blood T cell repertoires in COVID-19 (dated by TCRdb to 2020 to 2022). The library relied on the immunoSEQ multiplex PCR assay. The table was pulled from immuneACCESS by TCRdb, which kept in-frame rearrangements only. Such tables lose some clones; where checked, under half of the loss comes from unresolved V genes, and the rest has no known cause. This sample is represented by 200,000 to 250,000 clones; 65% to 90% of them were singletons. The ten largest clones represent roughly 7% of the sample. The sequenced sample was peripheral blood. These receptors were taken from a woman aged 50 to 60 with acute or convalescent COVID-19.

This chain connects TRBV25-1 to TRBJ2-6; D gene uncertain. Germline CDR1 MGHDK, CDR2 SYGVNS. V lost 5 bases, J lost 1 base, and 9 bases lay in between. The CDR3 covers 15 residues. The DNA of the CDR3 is TGTGCCAGCAGTTCCCCCGGGTCTGGGGCCAACGTCCTGACTTTC. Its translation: CASSSPGSGANVLTF.

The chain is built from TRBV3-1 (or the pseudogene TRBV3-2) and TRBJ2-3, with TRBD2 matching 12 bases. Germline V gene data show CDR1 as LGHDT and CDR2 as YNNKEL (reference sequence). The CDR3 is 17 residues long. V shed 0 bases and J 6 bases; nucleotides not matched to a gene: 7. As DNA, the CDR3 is TGTGCCAGCAGCCAAGATTCTAGCGGGAGGGCGGGTGATACGCAGTATTTT. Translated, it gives CASSQDSSGRAGDTQYF.

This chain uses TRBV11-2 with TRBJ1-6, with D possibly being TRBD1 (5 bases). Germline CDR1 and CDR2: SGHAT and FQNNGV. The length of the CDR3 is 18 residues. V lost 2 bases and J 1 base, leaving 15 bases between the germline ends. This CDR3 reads CASSLFQGFGSYNSPLHF. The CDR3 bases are TGTGCCAGCAGCTTATTTCAGGGTTTCGGTTCCTATAATTCACCCCTCCACTTT.

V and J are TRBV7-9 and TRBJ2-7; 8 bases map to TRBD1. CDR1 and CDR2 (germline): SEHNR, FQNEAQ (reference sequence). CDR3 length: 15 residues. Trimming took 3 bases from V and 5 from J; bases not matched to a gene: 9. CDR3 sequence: CASSFGQGDSDEQYF. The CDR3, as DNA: TGTGCCAGCAGCTTCGGACAGGGTGATTCGGACGAGCAGTACTTC.

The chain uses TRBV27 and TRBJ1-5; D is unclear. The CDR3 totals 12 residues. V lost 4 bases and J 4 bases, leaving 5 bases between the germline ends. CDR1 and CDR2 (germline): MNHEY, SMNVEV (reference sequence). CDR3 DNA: TGTGCCAGCAGTTCCCTAAATCAGCCCCAGCATTTT. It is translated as CASSSLNQPQHF.

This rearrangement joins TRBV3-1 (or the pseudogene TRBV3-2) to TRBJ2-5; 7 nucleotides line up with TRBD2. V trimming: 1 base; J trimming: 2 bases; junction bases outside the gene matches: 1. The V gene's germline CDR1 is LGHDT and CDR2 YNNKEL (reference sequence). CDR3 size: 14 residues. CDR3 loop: CASSQAAGQETQYF. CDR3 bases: TGTGCCAGCAGCCAAGCAGCGGGGCAAGAGACCCAGTACTTC.

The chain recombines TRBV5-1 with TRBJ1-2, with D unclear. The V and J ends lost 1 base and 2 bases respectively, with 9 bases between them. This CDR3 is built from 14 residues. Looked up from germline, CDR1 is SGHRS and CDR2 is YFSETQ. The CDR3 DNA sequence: TGCGCCAGCAGCTTGTCCGAGCCGAACTATGGCTACACCTTC. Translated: CASSLSEPNYGYTF.

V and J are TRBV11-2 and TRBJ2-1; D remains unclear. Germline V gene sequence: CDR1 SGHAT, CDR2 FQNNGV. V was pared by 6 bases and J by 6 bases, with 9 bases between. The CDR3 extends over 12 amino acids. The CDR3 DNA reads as TGTGCCAGCAGTATGACATTCAATGAGCAGTTCTTC. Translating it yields CASSMTFNEQFF.

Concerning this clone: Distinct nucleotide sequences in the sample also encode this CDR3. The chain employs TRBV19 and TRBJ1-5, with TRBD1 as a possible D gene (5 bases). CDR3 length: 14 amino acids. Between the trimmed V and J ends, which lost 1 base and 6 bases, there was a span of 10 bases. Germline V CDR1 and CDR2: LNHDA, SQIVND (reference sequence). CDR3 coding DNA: TGTGCCAGTAGTATAGCCGGGGGGGGTCAGCCCCAGCATTTT. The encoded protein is CASSIAGGGQPQHF.